This entry features one TCR beta chain sequence. This entry comes from a study of blood T cell repertoires in COVID-19. Study background: The study drew acute and convalescent COVID-19 samples from the United States, Italy and Spain.

Original processing notes: Estimation of nucleated cell counts relied on the amplification of reference gene primers. Sequencing used immunoSEQ multiplex PCR; TCRdb keeps in-frame clones, though not all of them. That table is the source of V, J and clone size, and D and trimming were worked out from the DNA. The sample yields about 60,000 clones, roughly 80% seen once. Sequenced input: peripheral blood. The clonotype was recovered from a human donor in a cohort sampled during active COVID-19.

CDR3 in amino acids: CASSLPGQGNNQPQHF. As DNA, the CDR3 is TGTGCCAGCAGTTTGCCGGGACAGGGGAACAATCAGCCCCAGCATTTT. The chain carries TRBV6-6 and TRBJ1-5; TRBD1 aligns across 10 bases. The germline gives CDR1 MNHNY, CDR2 SVGAGI (reference sequence). J lost 3 bases, V lost 4 bases, and 6 bases had no gene match. This CDR3 has 16 amino acids.